Shown below are 30 T cell receptor beta chains from a single sample sequenced in a study of blood T cells in healthy people across ages (dated by TCRdb to between 2014 and 2016). Library construction relied on 5' RACE. Data came from an Illumina HiSeq 2500. A second PCR of about 6 to 12 cycles was run with a J-beta primer mix and a sample-barcoded 5' primer. TCRdb reanalyzed the raw reads on its own, using fastp at Q25 for trimming and MiXCR for clone calling, and kept in-frame beta chains. Rows are unified per CDR3 protein, each entry keeping the most common DNA and genes. The sample table lists 1 million to 1.2 million distinct CDR3 sequences, roughly two fifths of them with a count of one. The ten largest clones add up to about an eighth of the sample. The sequenced material came from blood. Receptors were obtained from a man younger than 30 in good health.

There are a few counts of this clonotype. This chain uses TRBV5-1 with TRBJ1-1; D is perhaps TRBD1 (6 bases). CDR1 is SGHRS, CDR2 YFSETQ, per germline. V lost 10 bases and J lost 3, with 19 bases in between. CDR3 length equals 14 residues. This CDR3 is CASRSGGEYTEAFF. In DNA, the CDR3 is TGCGCCTCGCGGAGCGGGGGCGAGTACACTGAAGCTTTCTTT.

This clonotype has a handful of counts. The V and J genes are TRBV3-1 and TRBJ2-7; D remains ambiguous. This CDR3 has 12 residues. Germline lookup yields CDR1 LGHDT and CDR2 YNNKEL (reference sequence). V was cut by 1 base and J by 8 bases, with 9 bases left in between. CDR3 in amino acids: CASSQGRSKQYF. The CDR3 DNA reads as TGTGCCAGCAGCCAAGGAAGAAGCAAGCAGTACTTC.

This chain joins TRBV6-5 and TRBJ1-5, with D unresolved. This CDR3 contains 13 residues. Trimming took 2 bases from V and 6 from J, leaving 8 bases between them. Germline loops: CDR1 MNHEY, CDR2 SVGAGI. CDR3: CASSYAPSQPQHF. The CDR3 DNA sequence: TGTGCCAGCAGTTACGCCCCCTCTCAGCCCCAGCATTTT.

About this clonotype itself: This may be a read error: a much more frequent sequence differs by one nucleotide. The J gene is TRBJ1-1, the V gene TRBV7-9; a possible D gene is TRBD1 (6 bases). CDR1 is SEHNR and CDR2 is FQNEAQ in the germline V gene (reference sequence). The length of the CDR3 is 14 residues. V lost 2 bases, J lost 7 bases, and 14 bases lay in between. The CDR3 spells CASSLPGGQDEAFF. DNA of the CDR3: TGTGCCAGCAGCTTACCCGGGGGGCAGGATGAAGCTTTCTTT.

The chain uses TRBV7-3 and TRBJ2-3; 11 bases fit TRBD2. Germline CDR1 reads SGHTA; CDR2 reads FQGTGA. V gave up 0 bases and J gave up 3 bases; unmatched junction bases: 5. The CDR3 is 17 residues long. The CDR3 region has the DNA TGTGCCAGCAGCTTAACCCTAGCGGGGGGCATGACAGATACGCAGTATTTT. It translates to CASSLTLAGGMTDTQYF.

This clonotype was found a few times. J is TRBJ1-2 and V is TRBV4-2; tentative D call: TRBD1 (5 bases). The CDR3 is 14 residues long. Trimming took off 0 bases at V and 4 bases at J, with 9 bases between the two ends. CDR1 is LGHNA and CDR2 is YNFKEQ in the germline V gene. CDR3 nucleotide sequence: TGTGCCAGCAGCCAAGACCCACAGGTCTATGGCTACACCTTC. Its translation: CASSQDPQVYGYTF.

There are a few counts of this clonotype. The gene calls are TRBV29-1 and TRBJ2-2; D is ambiguous. V shed 7 bases and J shed 1 base, with 10 bases lying between them. The CDR3 sequence is 13 residues long. Per germline, CDR1 SQVTM and CDR2 ANQGSEA. In DNA form, the CDR3 reads TGCAGCGCCGAGACGTTGAACACCGGGGAGCTGTTTTTT. This codes for CSAETLNTGELFF.

CDR3 residues: CASTQADTGELFF. CDR3 nucleotide sequence: TGTGCCAGCACGCAGGCGGACACCGGGGAGCTGTTTTTT. V usage is TRBV2 and J usage is TRBJ2-2; D is ambiguous. The CDR3 has 13 residues. The V gene lost 7 bases and the J gene lost 3 bases, with 9 bases spanning the gap. Germline V CDR1 and CDR2: SNHLY, FYNNEI.

This clonotype appeared a few times. V is TRBV30 and J is TRBJ2-5; D might be TRBD2 (6 bases). This CDR3 has 14 residues. CDR1 is GTSNPN and CDR2 is SVGIG in the germline V gene (reference sequence). Between the trimmed V and J ends, which lost 1 base and 2 bases, there was a span of 11 bases. The CDR3 loop is CAWSGSGRQETQYF. CDR3 bases: TGTGCCTGGAGTGGGTCAGGGAGGCAAGAGACCCAGTACTTC.

V gene TRBV30 combines with J gene TRBJ2-1; 7 nucleotides agree with TRBD1. The CDR3 has 12 residues. Germline loops: CDR1 GTSNPN, CDR2 SVGIG (reference sequence). V trimming: 1 base; J trimming: 8 bases; junction bases outside the gene matches: 2. This chain's CDR3 is CAWSGQGDEQFF. The CDR3 nucleotides read TGTGCCTGGAGTGGACAGGGCGATGAGCAGTTCTTC. The variable domain in full, completed from reference TRBV30 and TRBJ2-1, reads SQTIHQWPATLVQPVGSPLSLECTVEGTSNPNLYWYRQAAGRGLQLLFYSVGIGQISSEVPQNLSASRPQDRQFILSSKKLLLSDSGFYLCAWSGQGDEQFFGPGTRLTVL.

The chain recombines TRBV12-3 or TRBV12-4 with TRBJ1-3; D perhaps matches TRBD1 (5 bases). V gave up 6 bases and J gave up 0 bases, with 15 bases separating them. CDR3 length: 16 residues. In DNA, the CDR3 is TGTGCCAGCAGGCATCGGGACCTACGCTCTGGAAACACCATATATTTT. Translating gives CASRHRDLRSGNTIYF.

This clonotype was detected only a few times. V gene TRBV4-1 combines with J gene TRBJ1-4; the match to TRBD1 covers 7 bases. The CDR3 has 17 residues. The trim removed 4 bases at V and 6 bases at J, leaving 14 bases unmatched. From germline, CDR1 is MGHRA and CDR2 YSYEKL. The CDR3 reads CASSLASRGQNYEKLFF. The DNA of the CDR3 is TGCGCCAGCAGCCTCGCCAGTAGGGGACAGAACTATGAAAAACTGTTTTTT.

The chain recombines TRBV20-1 with TRBJ2-3, with TRBD2 matching over 7 bases. CDR3 length equals 15 residues. V trimming: 5 bases; J trimming: 0 bases; junction bases outside the gene matches: 8. CDR1 and CDR2 from the germline V gene are DFQATT and SNEGSKA (reference sequence). This chain's CDR3 is CSAPKRGQSTDTQYF. In nucleotides, the CDR3 is TGCAGTGCTCCTAAGCGGGGCCAAAGCACAGATACGCAGTATTTT.

In its sample, this clonotype was seen a few times. The chain joins TRBV6-1 to TRBJ2-7; D gene uncertain. The germline V gene encodes CDR1 MNHNS and CDR2 SASEGT. The V end lost 1 base, the J end lost 4 bases, and 8 bases lay between the germline ends. CDR3 length: 13 residues. Here the CDR3 reads CASSEVSRYEQYF. In DNA, the CDR3 is TGTGCCAGCAGTGAAGTTAGCAGATACGAGCAGTACTTC.

V and J are TRBV4-3 and TRBJ1-1, with D unclear. The CDR3 has 14 amino acids. Germline V gene data show CDR1 as LGHNA and CDR2 as YSLEER. Deletions cut 0 bases from V and 3 bases from J, with 8 bases between. The CDR3 sequence: CASSQEAAYTEAFF. Written as DNA, the CDR3 is TGCGCCAGCAGCCAAGAGGCAGCTTACACTGAAGCTTTCTTT.

Worth noting for this clonotype: A much larger clone lies one base from this, so it may be a read error. This chain uses TRBV4-2 with TRBJ2-3; D is unclear. V was clipped by 1 base and J by 7 bases, with 18 bases between them. The CDR3 runs 16 residues. In germline, CDR1 is LGHNA, CDR2 YNFKEQ. DNA of the CDR3: TGTGCCAGCAGCCAAGGTCTGTCCTCTAATCGGAATACGCAGTATTTT. It specifies CASSQGLSSNRNTQYF.

This clonotype was picked up a small number of times. This chain uses TRBV27 with TRBJ1-4; 9 nucleotides align to TRBD1. The CDR3 loop spans 15 amino acids. CDR1 and CDR2 (germline): MNHEY, SMNVEV (reference sequence). V was clipped by 5 bases and J by 7 bases; unmatched bases: 8. The DNA of the CDR3 is TGTGCCAGCAGTGAACAGGGGGCAAAGAGTGAAAAACTGTTTTTT. Translating gives CASSEQGAKSEKLFF.

This clonotype was counted between two and nine times. The rearrangement uses TRBV2 and TRBJ1-2; 8 bases are shared with TRBD1. CDR1 and CDR2 from the germline V gene are SNHLY and FYNNEI. V lost 2 bases and J lost 0; bases outside the gene matches: 5. This CDR3 has 16 residues. Here the CDR3 DNA reads TGTGCCAGCAGTGAACTACAGGGGGAATCTAACTATGGCTACACCTTC. The encoded protein is CASSELQGESNYGYTF.

Worth noting for this clonotype: A single base separates this from a much larger clone, so it may be a read error. The chain uses TRBV5-1 and TRBJ1-2, with a possible D match to TRBD1 (6 bases). CDR3 length: 13 residues. Between the trimmed V and J ends, which lost 4 bases and 5 bases, there was a span of 12 bases. The V gene's germline CDR1 is SGHRS and CDR2 YFSETQ. The CDR3 is CASSDMDRYGYTF. The CDR3 nucleotides are TGCGCCAGCAGCGATATGGACAGATATGGCTACACCTTC. Looking up the rest from reference TRBV5-1 and TRBJ1-2 gives the full variable domain: KAGVTQTPRYLIKTRGQQVTLSCSPISGHRSVSWYQQTPGQGLQFLFEYFSETQRNKGNFPGRFSGRQFSNSRSEMNVSTLELGDSALYLCASSDMDRYGYTFGSGTRLTVV.

V is TRBV10-3 and J is TRBJ2-3, with TRBD1 identical over 8 bases. The germline V gene has CDR1 ENHRY and CDR2 SYGVKD. This CDR3 region has 15 residues. The junction had 8 bases not matched to a gene; V was cut back by 7 bases and J by 2 bases. In DNA, the CDR3 is TGTGCCATCACAGAACCGGGACAGGACACAGATACGCAGTATTTT. It translates to CAITEPGQDTDTQYF.

This clonotype was picked up a small number of times. This chain uses TRBV20-1 with TRBJ1-1; the D is unclear. There are 11 residues in the CDR3. V was pared by 7 bases and J by 0 bases, with 6 bases between. Germline V CDR1 and CDR2: DFQATT, SNEGSKA (reference sequence). The CDR3 loop reads CSGDMNTEAFF. The CDR3, as DNA: TGCAGTGGAGATATGAACACTGAAGCTTTCTTT.

In this sample, this clonotype turned up a few times. J is TRBJ2-3 and V is TRBV5-1, with TRBD2 as a possible D gene (6 bases). This CDR3 has 15 amino acids. In germline, CDR1 is SGHRS, CDR2 YFSETQ. V lost 1 base, J lost 4 bases, and 13 bases lay in between. The CDR3 coding sequence is TGCGCCAGCAGCTTGTTAGGCGGGGTAGCAGATACGCAGTATTTT. Its translation: CASSLLGGVADTQYF.

The gene calls are TRBV12-3 or TRBV12-4 and TRBJ1-6; D gene ambiguous. Trimming cost V 3 bases and J 9 bases, with 6 bases left between them. The length of the CDR3 is 12 residues. The CDR3 DNA sequence: TGTGCCAGCAGTTTCGAGGGTTCACCCCTCCACTTT. It specifies CASSFEGSPLHF.

This clonotype was picked up one time. The chain joins TRBV6-2 or TRBV6-3 to TRBJ1-5; D uncertain. V was shortened by 0 bases and J by 1 base, with 10 bases between the two germline ends. Germline-derived CDR1 and CDR2 are MNHEY and SVGEGT. The CDR3 loop spans 16 amino acids. For the CDR3, the DNA is TGTGCCAGCAGTTACTCGAGACGGGGAAGCAATCAGCCCCAGCATTTT. This encodes CASSYSRRGSNQPQHF.

This clonotype was seen more than once but under ten times. V gene TRBV29-1 combines with J gene TRBJ2-4, with D perhaps matching TRBD1 or TRBD2 (5 bases each). The CDR3 consists of 15 residues. V lost 0 bases and J 1 base, leaving 10 bases between the germline ends. From germline, CDR1 is SQVTM and CDR2 ANQGSEA. CDR3 in DNA: TGCAGCGTTGAAGACTTGGGGGAGGCCAAAAACATTCAGTACTTC. It yields the protein CSVEDLGEAKNIQYF.

This clonotype was recorded only once. This chain connects TRBV20-1 to TRBJ2-1; 8 nucleotides align to TRBD1. Germline CDR1 is DFQATT and CDR2 is SNEGSKA (reference sequence). The trim removed 0 bases at V and 4 bases at J, leaving 8 bases unmatched. CDR3 length: 16 amino acids. CDR3 DNA sequence: TGCAGTGCTAGAGACCCCGGGACAGGAGTATACAATGAGCAGTTCTTC. Its protein product is CSARDPGTGVYNEQFF.

The chain couples TRBV12-5 to TRBJ2-3; D remains unclear. Germline CDR1 is LGHNT and CDR2 is FRNRAP. This CDR3 has 15 amino acids. With 3 bases removed from V and 2 bases from J, the gap between germline ends came to 12 bases. The CDR3 loop reads CASGFFDSITDTQYF. CDR3 bases: TGTGCTAGTGGTTTTTTCGACTCCATCACAGATACGCAGTATTTT.

This clonotype was seen a handful of times. The chain is built from TRBV5-1 and TRBJ2-7; tentatively, D is TRBD2 (5 bases). CDR3 length: 15 residues. CDR1 and CDR2 (germline): SGHRS, YFSETQ. The V and J ends lost 8 bases and 1 base respectively, with 19 bases between them. The CDR3 DNA is TGCGCCAGTCACTACCGTCTCGGGGAATCCTACGAGCAGTACTTC. This translates into CASHYRLGESYEQYF.

This chain links TRBV20-1 with TRBJ2-5; maybe TRBD2 (6 bases). The germline CDR1 and CDR2 sequences are DFQATT and SNEGSKA (reference sequence). The CDR3 consists of 13 residues. The V end was cut by 1 base, the J end by 11 bases, with 17 bases between. CDR3 in amino acids: CSARGTSGGEQYF. The CDR3 DNA sequence: TGCAGTGCTAGAGGTACTAGTGGAGGGGAGCAGTACTTC.

This clonotype turned up a few times. This chain connects TRBV7-2 to TRBJ1-2; D remains ambiguous. V dropped 4 bases and J dropped 3 bases, with 12 bases sitting between them. Germline V gives CDR1 SGHTA, CDR2 FQGNSA. The CDR3 spans 14 residues. CDR3 amino acids: CASSSPFGHYGYTF. Written as DNA, the CDR3 is TGTGCCAGCAGCTCCCCTTTCGGCCACTATGGCTACACCTTC.